This TCR beta chain comes out of a study of blood T cells in healthy people across ages. Comment on this clonotype: Its antigen is still unknown.

Points from the study as a whole: It was not possible, with unsorted PBMCs, to conclusively compare naive and antigen-experienced cells. Donors of long life had a larger count of naive CD4+ cells and greater diversity than aged donors. With age, beta diversity per million T cells declined roughly linearly, significantly by 30 to 40.

Every donor provided around 10 milliliters of peripheral blood. The CDR3 totals 17 residues. Trimming cost V 0 bases and J 1 base; bases outside gene matches: 7. CDR1 and CDR2 from the germline V gene are SGHRS and YFSETQ. A second PCR of 7 to 11 cycles used a sample-barcoded 5' primer and a J-beta primer mix. TCRdb ran MiXCR on the 5' RACE reads and lists one entry per CDR3 protein. Of roughly 700,000 distinct CDR3 sequences listed, roughly 32% are singletons. The TCR sequence derives from a woman aged 80 or over in good health. The source material was blood. The chain is built from TRBV5-1 and TRBJ2-5; TRBD1 aligns across 9 bases. CDR3 in amino acids: CASSLEGQGFGQETQYF. DNA of the CDR3: TGCGCCAGCAGCTTGGAAGGACAGGGGTTTGGCCAAGAGACCCAGTACTTC.